The clone carrying this T cell receptor (beta chain) was observed a handful of times. The antigen is not known. Production of TCR beta cDNA used around 500 ng total RNA together with a constant-region primer. ARM-PCR, slightly modified, supplied the TCR beta libraries through three nested multiplex PCR rounds. Researchers ran the first two PCR rounds for roughly 10 cycles each with TRBV1-TRBV30 forward primers and a C-beta reverse primer. TCRdb ran MiXCR on the multiplex PCR reads and lists one entry per CDR3 protein. The sample has 310,000 or so distinct CDR3 sequences, almost 60% seen once. These data are taken from a study of tumor-infiltrating lymphocytes in primary liver carcinoma. Study-level information: Primary liver carcinoma in the patients was surgically resected. The yield of productive TCRbeta reads per sample was roughly 3.5 to 7.5 million and was similar across tissue types.

Germline DNA was extracted alongside blood RNA, which was obtained from unsorted whole blood. CDR3 length equals 15 residues. In germline, CDR1 is SGHDT, CDR2 YYEEEE. V shed 5 bases and J 4 bases; nucleotides not matched to a gene: 12. Study findings and constraints: Compared with blood, tumor repertoires held significantly more in their top 250 clones. Pairs comparing tumor with adjacent tissue or blood overlapped less than pairs drawn from tumor regions.

The TCR comes from a woman aged 30 to 39 with primary liver carcinoma and hepatitis B virus infection. The sequenced material came from peripheral blood. This chain links TRBV5-6 with TRBJ2-7; the match to TRBD2 covers 7 bases. The CDR3 protein is CASREQGLRNYEQYF. The CDR3 DNA reads as TGTGCCAGCAGGGAGCAGGGACTACGGAATTACGAGCAGTACTTC.